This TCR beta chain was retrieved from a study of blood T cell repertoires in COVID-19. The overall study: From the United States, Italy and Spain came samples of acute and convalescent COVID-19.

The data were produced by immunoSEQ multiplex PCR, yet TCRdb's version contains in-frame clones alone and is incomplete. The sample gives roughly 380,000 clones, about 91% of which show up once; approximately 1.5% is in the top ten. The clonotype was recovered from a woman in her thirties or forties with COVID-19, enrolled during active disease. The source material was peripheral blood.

The CDR3 reads CASSIFGRSGTGRTGELFF. The CDR3 nucleotides read TGTGCCAGTAGTATATTCGGGAGAAGCGGGACTGGTCGCACCGGGGAGCTGTTTTTT. The chain recombines TRBV19 with TRBJ2-2; 7 bases fit TRBD2. The CDR3 has 19 amino acids. Looked up from germline, CDR1 is LNHDA and CDR2 is SQIVND (reference sequence). The junction had 16 bases not matched to a gene; V was cut back by 2 bases and J by 4 bases.